These 8 T cell receptor beta chains originate from one sample sequenced in a study of cytomegalovirus exposure and HLA in healthy donors. The PCR was carried out with 60 Vbeta primers and 13 Jbeta primers. Clones were sequenced by immunoSEQ multiplex PCR, and TCRdb holds only the in-frame ones, with some missing. Of 150,000 to 200,000 clones in the sample, over 65% were seen once. Input material: PBMCs. Every receptor here comes from a woman in her 40s in good health and CMV-seronegative.

This rearrangement joins TRBV7-9 to TRBJ1-2, with unresolved D. Germline CDR1 reads SEHNR; CDR2 reads FQNEAQ (reference sequence). V gave up 5 bases and J gave up 2 bases, with 12 bases separating them. This CDR3 is built from 14 residues. CDR3 DNA: TGTGCCAGCAGCCTGCTTCAGGCGAACTATGGCTACACCTTC. Protein product: CASSLLQANYGYTF.

The CDR3 DNA reads TGTGCCAGTAGTTCGAGTACTCTTAGCTCTGGGGCCAACGTCCTGACTTTC. Protein: CASSSSTLSSGANVLTF. The chain joins TRBV19 to TRBJ2-6; D ambiguous. This CDR3 has 17 amino acids. Germline V gene lookup returns CDR1 LNHDA and CDR2 SQIVND (reference sequence). Trimming pared 5 bases from V and 0 bases from J, leaving 14 bases between. Full variable domain (remainder filled in from reference TRBV19 and TRBJ2-6): DGGITQSPKYLFRKEGQNVTLSCEQNLNHDAMYWYRQDPGQGLRLIYYSQIVNDFQKGDIAEGYSVSREKKESFPLTVTSAQKNPTAFYLCASSSSTLSSGANVLTFGAGSRLTVL.

V and J are TRBV7-9 and TRBJ1-1, with 10 bases fitting TRBD1. The V gene's germline CDR1 is SEHNR and CDR2 FQNEAQ (reference sequence). This CDR3 is built from 14 residues. The junction had 4 bases not matched to a gene; V was cut back by 5 bases and J by 4 bases. The CDR3 loop is CASSMRTGGTEAFF. In DNA, the CDR3 is TGTGCCAGCAGCATGCGGACAGGGGGCACTGAAGCTTTCTTT.

The sample holds one count of this clone. This rearrangement joins TRBV5-1 to TRBJ2-2, with D maybe TRBD2 (7 bases). The V end lost 2 bases, the J end lost 2 bases, and 13 bases lay between the germline ends. The CDR3 length is 16 residues. Germline V gene sequence: CDR1 SGHRS, CDR2 YFSETQ. The CDR3 region is CASSLRAGANTGELFF. Here the CDR3 DNA reads TGCGCCAGCAGCTTAAGGGCGGGGGCCAACACCGGGGAGCTGTTTTTT.

This clone appeared a few times. The chain is built from TRBV18 and TRBJ2-7, with 9 bases lining up with TRBD1. V trimming: 6 bases; J trimming: 6 bases; junction bases outside the gene matches: 6. CDR1 KGHSH and CDR2 LQKENI come from the germline V gene. CDR3 length equals 13 residues. The CDR3 loop is CASSRDRVAEQYF. In DNA, the CDR3 is TGTGCCAGCTCTCGGGACAGGGTGGCCGAGCAGTACTTC.

This clone has a handful of counts. The chain joins TRBV4-1 to TRBJ1-1; D is possibly TRBD1 (5 bases). Germline CDR1 reads MGHRA; CDR2 reads YSYEKL. The CDR3 loop spans 14 amino acids. With 2 bases removed from V and 6 bases from J, the gap between germline ends came to 13 bases. CDR3 amino acids: CASSQTVKGAEAFF. In DNA, the CDR3 is TGCGCCAGCAGCCAAACGGTGAAAGGGGCTGAAGCTTTCTTT.

The chain combines TRBV6-6 with TRBJ1-3; D gene unclear. There are 13 residues in the CDR3. V was pared by 4 bases and J by 1 base, with 5 bases between. Per the germline V gene, CDR1 is MNHNY and CDR2 is SVGAGI (reference sequence). The CDR3: CASSSLSGNTIYF. The CDR3 DNA sequence: TGTGCCAGCAGTTCCCTTTCTGGAAACACCATATATTTT.

V is TRBV6-6 and J is TRBJ2-4; 7 bases fit TRBD1. V was clipped by 3 bases and J by 0 bases; unmatched bases: 5. This CDR3 comprises 16 residues. Germline V gene data show CDR1 as MNHNY and CDR2 as SVGAGI (reference sequence). Here the CDR3 reads CASSYRGLEAKNIQYF. CDR3 bases: TGTGCCAGCAGTTATAGGGGGCTGGAAGCCAAAAACATTCAGTACTTC.